This paragraph reports one T cell receptor (beta chain). Its matching antigen is unknown. Coverage ceases 3 residues before the CDR3 finishes, and the germline J gene fills in the end. V lost 0 bases and J lost 5, with 5 bases in between. Germline V lookup: CDR1 SGHRS, CDR2 YFSETQ. The CDR3 consists of 12 residues. This specimen comes from a study of T cells in women clearing cervical HPV infection. Study-wide results and limits: Combining TCR richness with V gene abundances gave approximately 0.84 AUC. Controls had more TRBV6-7 (roughly 0.16%) than cases (around 0.11%).

Libraries were prepared by immunoSEQ multiplex PCR; TCRdb keeps only in-frame clonotypes and omits some of them. Its table records 40,000 to 55,000 clones. The source of this sequence is a woman aged 18 to 75 with a cervical HPV16 infection that either progressed to CIN3+ or cleared (not recorded which). This chain joins TRBV5-1 and TRBJ2-5, with D maybe TRBD2 (5 bases). The sequenced sample was blood buffy coat. CDR3 sequence reads: CASSLAGETQYF. The part of the CDR3 DNA that was read is TGCGCCAGCAGCTTGGCGGGGGAGACC.